This section outlines one T cell receptor (beta chain) sequence together with its context. The antigen remains unidentified. The assay was immunoSEQ multiplex PCR, and TCRdb's table has in-frame clones only and misses some. Counted here are about 62,000 clones, 87% occurring once; the ten biggest clones make up around 13%. This sample stems from a study of lymphopenia after photon versus proton radiotherapy. General study findings and limits: Under photons, naive T cells and diversity fell while effector/memory populations rose. Larger post-nadir TCR diversity loss correlated inversely with survival in deceased patients. Survival link was tested only in deceased patients; proton benefit remains a possibility. After lymphocyte nadir, photon-treated repertoires showed oligoclonal expansion, especially CD8+ Temra.

CDR3 size: 15 residues. The junction had 4 bases not matched to a gene; V was cut back by 5 bases and J by 1 base. Germline V lookup: CDR1 LNHDA, CDR2 SQIVND (reference sequence). The sample in question was peripheral blood, obtained from a patient treated with proton-based radiotherapy. The TCR sequence derives from an elderly man with esophageal cancer. V and J are TRBV19 and TRBJ2-2; TRBD1 matches at 7 bases. The CDR3 bases are TGTGCCAGTAGTCGGGACAGAGAGAACACCGGGGAGCTGTTTTTT. Translation: CASSRDRENTGELFF. The variable domain in full, with the rest retrieved from reference TRBV19 and TRBJ2-2, is DGGITQSPKYLFRKEGQNVTLSCEQNLNHDAMYWYRQDPGQGLRLIYYSQIVNDFQKGDIAEGYSVSREKKESFPLTVTSAQKNPTAFYLCASSRDRENTGELFFGEGSRLTVL.